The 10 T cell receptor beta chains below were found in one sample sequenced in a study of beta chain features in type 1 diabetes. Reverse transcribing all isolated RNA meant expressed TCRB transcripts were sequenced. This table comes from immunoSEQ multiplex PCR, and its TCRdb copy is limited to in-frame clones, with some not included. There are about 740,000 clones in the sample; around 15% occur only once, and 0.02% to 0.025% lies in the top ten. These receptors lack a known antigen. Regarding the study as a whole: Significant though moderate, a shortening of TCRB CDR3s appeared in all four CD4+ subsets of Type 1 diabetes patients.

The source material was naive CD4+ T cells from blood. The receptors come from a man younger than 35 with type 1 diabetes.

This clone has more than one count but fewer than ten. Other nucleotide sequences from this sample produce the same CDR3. The CDR3: CASSLQGTGELFF. CDR3 in DNA: TGTGCCAGCAGTCTACAGGGAACCGGGGAGCTGTTTTTT. The rearrangement uses TRBV13 and TRBJ2-2, with a weak D call TRBD1 (6 bases). Trimming stripped 6 bases from V and 5 bases from J, with 10 bases between. This CDR3 has 13 residues. CDR1 PRHDT and CDR2 FYEKMQ come from the germline V gene (reference sequence).

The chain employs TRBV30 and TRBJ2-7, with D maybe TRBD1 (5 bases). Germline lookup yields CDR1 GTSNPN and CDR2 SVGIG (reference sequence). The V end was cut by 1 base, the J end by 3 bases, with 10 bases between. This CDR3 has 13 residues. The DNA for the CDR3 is TGTGCCTGGAGTGCACAGGAAAACTACGAGCAGTACTTC. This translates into CAWSAQENYEQYF.

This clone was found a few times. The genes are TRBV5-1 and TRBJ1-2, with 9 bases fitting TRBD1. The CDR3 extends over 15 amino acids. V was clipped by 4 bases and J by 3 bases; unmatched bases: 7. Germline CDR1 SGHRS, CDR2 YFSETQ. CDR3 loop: CASSASGQGDYGYTF. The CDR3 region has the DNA TGCGCCAGCAGCGCGTCGGGACAGGGCGACTATGGCTACACCTTC.

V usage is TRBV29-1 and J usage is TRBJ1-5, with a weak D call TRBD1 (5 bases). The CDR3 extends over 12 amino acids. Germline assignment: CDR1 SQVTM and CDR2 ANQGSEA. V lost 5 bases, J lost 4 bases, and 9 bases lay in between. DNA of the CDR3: TGCAGCGTTTCAGAGGGGAATCAGCCCCAGCATTTT. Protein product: CSVSEGNQPQHF.

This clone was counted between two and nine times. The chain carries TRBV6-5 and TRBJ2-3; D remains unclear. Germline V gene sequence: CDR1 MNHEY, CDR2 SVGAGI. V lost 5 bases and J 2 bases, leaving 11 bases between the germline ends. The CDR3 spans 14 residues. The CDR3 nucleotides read TGTGCCAGCAGTCGCGTCGTAGCCACAGATACGCAGTATTTT. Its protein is CASSRVVATDTQYF.

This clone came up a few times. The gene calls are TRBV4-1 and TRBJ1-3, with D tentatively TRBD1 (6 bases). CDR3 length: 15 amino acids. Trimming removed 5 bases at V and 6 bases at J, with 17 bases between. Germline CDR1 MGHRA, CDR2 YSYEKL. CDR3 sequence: CASSTQGPGANTIYF. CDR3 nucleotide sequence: TGCGCCAGCAGCACCCAGGGGCCAGGGGCAAACACCATATATTTT.

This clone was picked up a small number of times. CDR3 sequence: CASSRRDDSYEQYF. CDR3 DNA sequence: TGTGCCAGCAGCCGGCGGGACGACTCCTACGAGCAGTACTTC. The rearrangement uses TRBV2 and TRBJ2-7; D perhaps matches TRBD2 (6 bases). CDR3 length: 14 amino acids. The V and J ends lost 6 bases and 0 bases respectively, with 12 bases between them. Germline V CDR1 and CDR2: SNHLY, FYNNEI.

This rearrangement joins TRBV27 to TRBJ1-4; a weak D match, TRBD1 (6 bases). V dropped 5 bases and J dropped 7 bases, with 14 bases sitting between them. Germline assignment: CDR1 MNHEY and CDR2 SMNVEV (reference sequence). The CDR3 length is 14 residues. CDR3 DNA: TGTGCCAGCAGTAGAACAGGGTTGCGTGAAAAACTGTTTTTT. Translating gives CASSRTGLREKLFF.

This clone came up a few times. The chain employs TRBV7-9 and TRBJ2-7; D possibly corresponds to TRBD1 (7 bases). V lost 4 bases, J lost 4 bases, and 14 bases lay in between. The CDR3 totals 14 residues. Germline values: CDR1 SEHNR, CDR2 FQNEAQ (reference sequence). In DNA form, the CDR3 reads TGTGCCAGCAGCTCTACAGGGGAGGTATACGAGCAGTACTTC. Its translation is CASSSTGEVYEQYF.

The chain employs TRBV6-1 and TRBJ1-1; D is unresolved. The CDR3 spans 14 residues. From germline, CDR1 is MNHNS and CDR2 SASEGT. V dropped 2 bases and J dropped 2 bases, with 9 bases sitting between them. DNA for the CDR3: TGTGCCAGCAGTGAATCCCTGAAAAACACTGAAGCTTTCTTT. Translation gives CASSESLKNTEAFF.